This is a list of T cell receptor beta chains from one sample in a study of T-cell reconstitution after alpha-beta-depleted transplantation in children. MiXCR, run by TCRdb on the PCR reads, gives a single entry per CDR3 protein. The sample yields approximately 270,000 distinct CDR3 sequences, around 25% seen once. The source was PBMCs, mostly from graft donor cells, collected 360 days after TCRalphabeta/CD19-depleted stem cell transplant. The source is a female patient aged 2 to 10 who had a stem cell transplant for congenital amegakaryocytic thrombocytopenia, so the T cells may come from the graft donor. CDR3s include the opening cysteine and the closing phenylalanine or tryptophan. The D gene is left open where the match is weak. Rows may omit the clone size; those that give it use once, few, many or a size class.

j_call: TRBJ2-5; v_call: TRBV27; clone_size: -; d_call: TRBD2; cdr3_nt: TGTGCCAGCAGTCGACTAGCGGGAGTAGGGGTACAAGAGACCCAGTACTTC; cdr3_aa: CASSRLAGVGVQETQYF
j_call: TRBJ2-1; v_call: TRBV4-2; clone_size: -; d_call: -; cdr3_nt: TGTGCCAGCAGCCCCAAAACTACTTGGACAGACTACAATGAGCAGTTCTTC; cdr3_aa: CASSPKTTWTDYNEQFF
j_call: TRBJ2-7; v_call: TRBV5-1; clone_size: few; d_call: TRBD1; cdr3_nt: TGCGCCAGCAGCCCAGACAGGGGAGAGCAGTACTTC; cdr3_aa: CASSPDRGEQYF
j_call: TRBJ1-2; v_call: TRBV12-3/TRBV12-4; clone_size: -; d_call: -; cdr3_nt: TGTGCCAGCAGTTTAGCGAGTCCCGGGACGTATGGCTACACCTTC; cdr3_aa: CASSLASPGTYGYTF
j_call: TRBJ2-3; v_call: TRBV12-3/TRBV12-4; clone_size: -; d_call: -; cdr3_nt: TGTGCCAGCAGTTTAGACCTAGCGTCGCAGTATTTT; cdr3_aa: CASSLDLASQYF
j_call: TRBJ1-4; v_call: TRBV6-5; clone_size: -; d_call: TRBD1; cdr3_nt: TGTGCCAGCAAATCCTCGACAGGGTGGAATGAAAAACTGTTTTTT; cdr3_aa: CASKSSTGWNEKLFF
j_call: TRBJ2-2; v_call: TRBV28; clone_size: -; d_call: -; cdr3_nt: TGTGCCAGCAGTTCAGGGTCCGGGGAGCTGTTTTTT; cdr3_aa: CASSSGSGELFF
j_call: TRBJ2-1; v_call: TRBV6-5; clone_size: -; d_call: -; cdr3_nt: TGTGCCAGCAGTTACTCGGATCTAGCTTATGAGCAGTTCTTC; cdr3_aa: CASSYSDLAYEQFF
j_call: TRBJ2-1; v_call: TRBV6-2/TRBV6-3; clone_size: few; d_call: -; cdr3_nt: TGTGCCAGCAGTTACAAACGTGGAATTGCCCTTTACAATGAGCAGTTCTTC; cdr3_aa: CASSYKRGIALYNEQFF
j_call: TRBJ1-1; v_call: TRBV5-5; clone_size: -; d_call: -; cdr3_nt: TGTGCCAGCAGCTTTGACCCGTACACTGAAGCTTTCTTT; cdr3_aa: CASSFDPYTEAFF
j_call: TRBJ1-2; v_call: TRBV25-1; clone_size: few; d_call: TRBD1; cdr3_nt: TGTGCCAGCAGTGGACAGGGGACGGCTGGCTACACCTTC; cdr3_aa: CASSGQGTAGYTF
j_call: TRBJ1-5; v_call: TRBV6-5; clone_size: few; d_call: -; cdr3_nt: TGTGCCAGCAGACTCGGACGGAACAATCAGCCCCAGCATTTT; cdr3_aa: CASRLGRNNQPQHF
j_call: TRBJ2-3; v_call: TRBV10-3; clone_size: -; d_call: -; cdr3_nt: TGTGCCATCAGGGGTCGGCTAGGCCGCACAGATACGCAGTATTTT; cdr3_aa: CAIRGRLGRTDTQYF
j_call: TRBJ2-6; v_call: TRBV5-1; clone_size: many; d_call: -; cdr3_nt: TGCGCCAGCAGCCTAGCTGGGGCCAACGTCCTGACTTTC; cdr3_aa: CASSLAGANVLTF
j_call: TRBJ2-7; v_call: TRBV11-2; clone_size: -; d_call: TRBD1; cdr3_nt: TGTGCCAGCAGCTTAGGACAGGGGATCTCCTACGAGCAGTACTTC; cdr3_aa: CASSLGQGISYEQYF
j_call: TRBJ2-7; v_call: TRBV4-3; clone_size: -; d_call: -; cdr3_nt: TGCGCCAGCAGCCAAGAGGCCCACCTGAGTAGTGAGCAGTACTTC; cdr3_aa: CASSQEAHLSSEQYF
j_call: TRBJ2-1; v_call: TRBV5-1; clone_size: few; d_call: -; cdr3_nt: TGCGCCAGCAGCTTGGTAGGAGGGGGACGGCTAGAGCAGTTCTTC; cdr3_aa: CASSLVGGGRLEQFF
j_call: TRBJ2-5; v_call: TRBV18; clone_size: many; d_call: TRBD1; cdr3_nt: TGTGCCAGCTCACCGAGGGGGACAGGAGAGACCCAGTACTTC; cdr3_aa: CASSPRGTGETQYF
j_call: TRBJ2-1; v_call: TRBV5-1; clone_size: -; d_call: -; cdr3_nt: TGCGCCAGCAGCTTGGAATGGGGTCGGTTCACCACCTACAATGAGCAGTTCTTC; cdr3_aa: CASSLEWGRFTTYNEQFF
j_call: TRBJ2-5; v_call: TRBV20-1; clone_size: -; d_call: TRBD2; cdr3_nt: TGCAGTGCTAGAGATCCGGGACTAGCGGTTGAGACCCAGTACTTC; cdr3_aa: CSARDPGLAVETQYF
j_call: TRBJ2-7; v_call: TRBV7-2; clone_size: few; d_call: -; cdr3_nt: TGTGCCAGCAGCTTAGGTGGCGTCCGCAGGGCCTACGAGCAGTACTTC; cdr3_aa: CASSLGGVRRAYEQYF
j_call: TRBJ1-6; v_call: TRBV7-8; clone_size: once; d_call: -; cdr3_nt: TGTGCCAGCAGCTTAGCAAGGTGGCAGGGTAGCTCCTATAATTCACCCCTCCACTTT; cdr3_aa: CASSLARWQGSSYNSPLHF
j_call: TRBJ2-2; v_call: TRBV27; clone_size: few; d_call: -; cdr3_nt: TGTGCCAGCACCTATAATGGCGGGTTGAACACCGGGGAGCTGTTTTTT; cdr3_aa: CASTYNGGLNTGELFF
j_call: TRBJ2-1; v_call: TRBV4-2; clone_size: few; d_call: -; cdr3_nt: TGTGCCAGCAGCTATTACAGGGAATCCTACAATGAGCAGTTCTTC; cdr3_aa: CASSYYRESYNEQFF
j_call: TRBJ2-3; v_call: TRBV12-3/TRBV12-4; clone_size: -; d_call: -; cdr3_nt: TGTGCCAGCAGCCATACGGAGCACACAGATACGCAGTATTTT; cdr3_aa: CASSHTEHTDTQYF
j_call: TRBJ2-3; v_call: TRBV5-1; clone_size: -; d_call: -; cdr3_nt: TGCGCCAGCAGCGGGGGCTGGGGCACAGATACGCAGTATTTT; cdr3_aa: CASSGGWGTDTQYF
j_call: TRBJ1-2; v_call: TRBV28; clone_size: -; d_call: -; cdr3_nt: TGTGCCAGCATGGAAGGGGGGGACTATGGCTACACCTTC; cdr3_aa: CASMEGGDYGYTF
j_call: TRBJ2-7; v_call: TRBV28; clone_size: once; d_call: -; cdr3_nt: TGTGCCAGCAGTTTATGGGAGGGCGAGCAGTACTTC; cdr3_aa: CASSLWEGEQYF
j_call: TRBJ1-4; v_call: TRBV5-1; clone_size: few; d_call: TRBD1; cdr3_nt: TGCGCCAGCAGCGCGGGACAGCTTGCAACTAATGAAAAACTGTTTTTT; cdr3_aa: CASSAGQLATNEKLFF
j_call: TRBJ2-1; v_call: TRBV4-3; clone_size: many; d_call: TRBD1; cdr3_nt: TGCGCCAGCAGCCAAGATTGGGGGACAGGGGACGAGCAGTTCTTC; cdr3_aa: CASSQDWGTGDEQFF
j_call: TRBJ1-4; v_call: TRBV12-3/TRBV12-4; clone_size: few; d_call: -; cdr3_nt: TGTGCCAGCAGTTCCACACAGGGATCCAAGGAAAAACTGTTTTTT; cdr3_aa: CASSSTQGSKEKLFF
j_call: TRBJ2-3; v_call: TRBV12-3/TRBV12-4; clone_size: many; d_call: TRBD2; cdr3_nt: TGTGCCAGCACCTCGGGGGGGGCAGATACGCAGTATTTT; cdr3_aa: CASTSGGADTQYF
j_call: TRBJ2-2; v_call: TRBV29-1; clone_size: few; d_call: -; cdr3_nt: TGCAGCGGGGGGACACCGAACACCGGGGAGCTGTTTTTT; cdr3_aa: CSGGTPNTGELFF
j_call: TRBJ2-7; v_call: TRBV12-3/TRBV12-4; clone_size: once; d_call: TRBD1; cdr3_nt: TGTGCCAGCAGTCGACAGGGGAGAGACGAGCAGTACTTC; cdr3_aa: CASSRQGRDEQYF
j_call: TRBJ2-5; v_call: TRBV15; clone_size: -; d_call: -; cdr3_nt: TGTGCCACCAGCAGAGATATGAGAATCCAAGAGACCCAGTACTTC; cdr3_aa: CATSRDMRIQETQYF
j_call: TRBJ1-6; v_call: TRBV12-3/TRBV12-4; clone_size: few; d_call: -; cdr3_nt: TGTGCCAGCAGTGGCGACAGGAACAATAATTCACCCCTCCACTTT; cdr3_aa: CASSGDRNNNSPLHF
j_call: TRBJ2-3; v_call: TRBV4-1; clone_size: few; d_call: TRBD2; cdr3_nt: TGCGCCAGCAAGGGAGGGCAAGCTAGCACAGATACGCAGTATTTT; cdr3_aa: CASKGGQASTDTQYF
j_call: TRBJ2-1; v_call: TRBV29-1; clone_size: many; d_call: TRBD1; cdr3_nt: TGCAGCGTGTACACAGGGGGTGAGCAGTTCTTC; cdr3_aa: CSVYTGGEQFF
j_call: TRBJ2-7; v_call: TRBV29-1; clone_size: -; d_call: TRBD1; cdr3_nt: TGCAGCGTTCGAGGGGGACAGGGGTCCTACGAGCAGTACTTC; cdr3_aa: CSVRGGQGSYEQYF
j_call: TRBJ2-1; v_call: TRBV7-3; clone_size: few; d_call: -; cdr3_nt: TGTGCCAGCAGCCCGTGGGGGGGCGCCGGGTACAATGAGCAGTTCTTC; cdr3_aa: CASSPWGGAGYNEQFF
j_call: TRBJ2-1; v_call: TRBV11-3; clone_size: -; d_call: -; cdr3_nt: TGTGCCAGCAGCCACCAGATGGGCCCTCTCAATGAGCAGTTCTTC; cdr3_aa: CASSHQMGPLNEQFF
j_call: TRBJ1-1; v_call: TRBV12-3/TRBV12-4; clone_size: few; d_call: -; cdr3_nt: TGTGCCAGCAGACAAACAGGTATGAACACTGAAGCTTTCTTT; cdr3_aa: CASRQTGMNTEAFF
j_call: TRBJ2-5; v_call: TRBV21-1; clone_size: -; d_call: -; cdr3_nt: TGTGCCAGCAGCAAAGGAGTGGGCGCTCGAAAAGAGACCCAGTACTTC; cdr3_aa: CASSKGVGARKETQYF
j_call: TRBJ2-3; v_call: TRBV12-3/TRBV12-4; clone_size: many; d_call: -; cdr3_nt: TGTGCCAGCAGTTTAGCAACCAATCCCACAGATACGCAGTATTTT; cdr3_aa: CASSLATNPTDTQYF
j_call: TRBJ1-2; v_call: TRBV12-3/TRBV12-4; clone_size: -; d_call: -; cdr3_nt: TGTGCCAGCAGTTTGAACAACTATGGCTACACCTTC; cdr3_aa: CASSLNNYGYTF
j_call: TRBJ2-5; v_call: TRBV2; clone_size: -; d_call: -; cdr3_nt: TGTGCCAGCAGTGAAGCGCGACGGGTCCTACTCGAAGAGACCCAGTACTTC; cdr3_aa: CASSEARRVLLEETQYF